A selection of T cell receptor beta chains follows, all from one sample in a study of blood T cell repertoires in COVID-19. The method was immunoSEQ multiplex PCR; TCRdb's version includes in-frame clones alone and lacks a portion of them. Seen here are approximately 150,000 clones, roughly 93% observed once, and the top ten hold approximately 5%. The sample taken for sequencing was peripheral blood. The receptor source for this set is a man aged 18 to 30 with COVID-19, enrolled during active disease. Each CDR3 is given with its conserved first and last residue. Fields, in order: J gene, V gene, CDR3 protein.

TRBJ2-7 TRBV19 CASSFFLSYEQYF
TRBJ1-2 TRBV2 CASSSGTGVYGYTF
TRBJ2-3 TRBV7-2 CASSLAPGLAGGSTDTQYF
TRBJ2-7 TRBV7-9 CASSFGDGPYEQYF
TRBJ2-7 TRBV6-6 CASSLDRSSYEQYF
TRBJ2-3 TRBV11-3 CASSPGTSGRTDTQYF
TRBJ2-7 TRBV9 CASSVGLAGFYEQYF
TRBJ2-1 TRBV19 CASSITQDRGSYNEQFF
TRBJ2-1 TRBV2 CASSESVSRPYNEQFF
TRBJ1-1 TRBV5-1 CASSLDGLMNTEAFF
TRBJ2-7 TRBV18 CASSPPARYYEQYF
TRBJ2-3 TRBV7-9 CASSSNRGRTDTQYF
TRBJ1-3 TRBV7-9 CASSLGRGRGNTIYF
TRBJ2-7 TRBV11-3 CASSLRYGLSEQYF
TRBJ1-1 TRBV9 CASSVAGTGQPFF
TRBJ2-1 TRBV7-9 CASSAGNEQFF
TRBJ1-2 TRBV6-5 CASSYGPKGYTF
TRBJ2-5 TRBV25-1 CASSELGTSGRGETQYF
TRBJ1-1 TRBV28 CASSLRYTEAFF
TRBJ1-2 TRBV5-5 CASSLGAGTGHGYTF
TRBJ2-3 TRBV29-1 CSVRTETYADTQYF
TRBJ2-7 TRBV5-6 CASSFNIFYEQYF
TRBJ2-7 TRBV11-2 CASSWGQSYEQYF
TRBJ2-7 TRBV3-1/TRBV3-2 CASSQRQGEQYF
TRBJ2-2 TRBV3-1/TRBV3-2 CASSPKSGYTGELFF
TRBJ2-2 TRBV13 CASSLGPDTGELFF
TRBJ2-7 TRBV12-3/TRBV12-4 CASSPGSTYEQYF
TRBJ2-1 TRBV11-2 CASRHTGFLYNEQFF
TRBJ2-1 TRBV9 CASSVEVLAGSSYNEQFF